This T cell receptor beta chain is drawn from a study of cytomegalovirus exposure and HLA in healthy donors (dated by TCRdb to the late 2010s). Regarding the study in general: A later analysis indicated that the 100 to 150 validation repertoires were generated on the platform also employed for the 600 to 750 repertoires of the first cohort. To predict cytomegalovirus infection status, the study brought together high-throughput TCR immunosequencing, statistical association of individual TCRs with disease status, and machine learning. The study aimed to test whether cataloging public T cell receptors could reveal signatures of past pathogen exposure. Along with the roughly 700-subject first cohort, a separate validation cohort of over a hundred different subjects was used. Findings and caveats that apply to the study as a whole: While some public TCRs were present in many individuals, most TCR sequences turned up only very rarely across donors. Subsequent analysis determined that TCRs grouped into clusters in the first cohort also showed a tendency toward co-occurrence across the 120 validation repertoires, and approximately 93% of cluster scores exceeded 0. The classifier was reported to diagnose cytomegalovirus status with high specificity and sensitivity in both the original and validation cohorts. According to the authors, the approach could potentially be generalized to other disease states and immunological phenotypes. In vitro tests confirmed that a few of the cytomegalovirus-associated TCR beta chains recognize cytomegalovirus antigens. A later analysis had no HLA typing for the validation cohort, so co-occurrence there was scored across all 130 or so repertoires. A total of fewer than 200 TCR beta chains were listed by the study as associated with cytomegalovirus.

The CDR3 has 16 amino acids, counting the end cysteine and phenylalanine. Only the CDR3 region is kept as DNA, spanning 48 bases read in frame from base 1. Trimming costs V 4 bases and J 4 bases, and their ends lie 20 bases apart. From a lookup of the germline V gene (reference sequence), CDR1 and CDR2 are SGHNT and YYREEE. The receptor library was made with the immunoSEQ multiplex PCR assay. The paper's data handling went like this. A statistical classification framework was built for diagnosing cytomegalovirus status from the catalog of TCR beta chain sequences. The table was pulled from immuneACCESS by TCRdb, which kept in-frame rearrangements only. Such tables lose some clones; where checked, under half of the loss comes from unresolved V genes, and the rest has no known cause. The DNA was the basis for D and trimming; V, J and clone size are from that table. The sample profile shows fewer than 150,000 clones; about 91% of them were found once. Clones ranked in the top ten supply about 1.8% of the sample.

Separate from the approximately 690-subject first cohort, the validation cohort of 95 to 150 subjects was the group to which the donors belonged. To note about this clone: This clone's antigen is unknown. There are no base qualities to consult, and no much larger clone falls within one base.

Sequencing input: PBMCs. The receptor was derived from a man between 18 and 35 years old in good health and CMV-seronegative. The receptor chain draws on TRBV5-4 and TRBJ2-5; 6 matching bases give a weak D call of TRBD1. The CDR3 protein is CASSPGTPTRGETQYF. The base sequence is TGTGCCAGCAGCCCCGGGACACCCACCAGGGGAGAGACCCAGTACTTC.